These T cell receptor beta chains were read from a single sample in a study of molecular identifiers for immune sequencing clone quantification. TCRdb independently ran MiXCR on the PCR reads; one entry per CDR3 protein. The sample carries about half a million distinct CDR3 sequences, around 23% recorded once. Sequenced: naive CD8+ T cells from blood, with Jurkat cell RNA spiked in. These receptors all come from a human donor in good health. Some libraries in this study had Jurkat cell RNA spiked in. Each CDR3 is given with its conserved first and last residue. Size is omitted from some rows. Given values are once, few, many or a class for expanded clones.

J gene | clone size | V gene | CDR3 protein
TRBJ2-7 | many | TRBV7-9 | CASSLRGQGYEQYF
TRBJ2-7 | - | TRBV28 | CASSEGLAGVLVEQYF
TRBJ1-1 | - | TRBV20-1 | CSATEILYTEAFF
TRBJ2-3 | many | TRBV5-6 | CASSLSREPSTDTQYF
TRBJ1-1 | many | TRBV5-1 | CASSLDVRKMNTEAFF
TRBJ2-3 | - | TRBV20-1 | CSARGGQGSITDTQYF
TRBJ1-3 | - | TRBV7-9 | CASSSTGTQAGNTIYF
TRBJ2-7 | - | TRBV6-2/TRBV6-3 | CASSYSAVSQPYEQYF
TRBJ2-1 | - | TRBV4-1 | CASSQEGAVGTSYNEQFF
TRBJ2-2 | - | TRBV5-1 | CASSYRDSYTGGLFF
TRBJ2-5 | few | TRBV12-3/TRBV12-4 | CASSLDLRGTQETQYF
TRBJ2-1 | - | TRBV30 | CAWSVGVGDNEQFF
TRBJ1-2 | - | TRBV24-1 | CATSDYQNYGYTF
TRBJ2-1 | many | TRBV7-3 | CASSPPPGTSGGDEQFF
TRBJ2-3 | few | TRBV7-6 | CASSTSVRDPRRTDTQYF
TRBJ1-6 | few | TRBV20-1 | CSARDLGDPSSYNSPLHF
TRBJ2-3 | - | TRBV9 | CASSAGLGADTQYF
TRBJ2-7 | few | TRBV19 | CASSIDYAGTPLYEQYF
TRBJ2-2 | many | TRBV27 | CASSSGLNTGELFF
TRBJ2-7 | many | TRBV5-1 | CASSWATGATYEQYF
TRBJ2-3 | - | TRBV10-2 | CASRSRGTPDTQYF
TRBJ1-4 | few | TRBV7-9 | CASSPGEEEKLFF
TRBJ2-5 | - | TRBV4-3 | CASSQEIVTYQETQYF
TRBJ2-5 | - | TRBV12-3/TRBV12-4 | CASSSTPLGETQYF
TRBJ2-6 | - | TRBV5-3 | CASSLNGFSGANVLAF
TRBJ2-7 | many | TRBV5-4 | CASSLVKPHMLYEQYF
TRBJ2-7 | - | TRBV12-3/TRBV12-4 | CANLLGEDPSYEQYF
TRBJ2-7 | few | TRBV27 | CASTSAGEQYF
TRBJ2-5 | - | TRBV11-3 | CASSDTGDAQETQYF
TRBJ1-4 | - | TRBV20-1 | CSATKTGTGGTVGATNEKLFF
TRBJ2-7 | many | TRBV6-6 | CASSGNRETYEQYF
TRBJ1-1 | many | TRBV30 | CAWSFTVAEAFF
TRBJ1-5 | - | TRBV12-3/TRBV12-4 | CASSPPGAGFNQPQHF
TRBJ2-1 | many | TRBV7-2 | CASSLLSGSEQFF
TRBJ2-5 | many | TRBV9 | CASSDTGRTQYF
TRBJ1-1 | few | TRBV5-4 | CASSLESGRNTEAFF
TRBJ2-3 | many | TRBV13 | CASSSTSGRAADTQYF
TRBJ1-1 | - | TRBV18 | CASSHVGGEAFF
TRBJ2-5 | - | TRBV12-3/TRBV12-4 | CASTLASMRETQYF
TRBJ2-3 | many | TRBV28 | CASSLFPSGRINTQYF
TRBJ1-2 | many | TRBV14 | CASSLGSTDHYGYTF
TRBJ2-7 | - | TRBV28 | CASGEGEQYF
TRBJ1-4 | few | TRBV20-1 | CSARSPTNEKLFF
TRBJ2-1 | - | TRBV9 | CASSVAVSGNNEQFF
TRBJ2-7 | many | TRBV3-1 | CASEGQGPYEQYF
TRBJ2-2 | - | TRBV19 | CASSIDHRGRTGELFF
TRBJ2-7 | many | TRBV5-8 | CASGRGPHYEQYF
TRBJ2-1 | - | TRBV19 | CASSIGSGTGVHEQFF
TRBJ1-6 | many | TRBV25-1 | CASSFNPAPDSPLHF
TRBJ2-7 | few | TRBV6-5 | CASSYGVSSYEQYF
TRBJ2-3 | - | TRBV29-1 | CGVGFWGASGGCADARYF
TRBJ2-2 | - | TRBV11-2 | CASQPGSANTGELFF
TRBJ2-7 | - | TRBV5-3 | CASSPDRLSYVQYF
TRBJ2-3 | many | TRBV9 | CASSGGVAGRDTQYF
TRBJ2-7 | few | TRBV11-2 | CASSLTGTAPYEQYF
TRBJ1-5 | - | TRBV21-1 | CASSKVRVGQPQHF
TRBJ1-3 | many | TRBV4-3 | CASSQGAGAGNTIYF
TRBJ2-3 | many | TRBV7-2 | CASSFLAGSADTQYF